One sample yielded the 5 T cell receptor beta chains listed below, sequenced in a study of beta chain features in type 1 diabetes. What was sequenced were expressed TCRB transcripts, since all of the isolated RNA had been reverse transcribed. The table came from immunoSEQ multiplex PCR; TCRdb's copy has only in-frame clones and leaves some out. Found here are a few hundred thousand clones, more than 13% of them singletons; the top ten hold approximately 0.019%. Material: naive CD4+ T cells from blood. The source is a young woman in good health.

This clone was recorded a few times. The CDR3 coding sequence is TGTGCCAGCAGCCCCAGCGGGAGTGCCACAGATACGCAGTATTTT. Amino acids: CASSPSGSATDTQYF. The chain couples TRBV28 to TRBJ2-3; TRBD2 agrees at 8 bases. V lost 6 bases to trimming and J lost 2 bases; unmatched junction nucleotides: 7. The CDR3 has 15 amino acids. Germline CDR1 and CDR2: MDHEN and SYDVKM.

In DNA form, the CDR3 reads TGTGCCAGCAGGGCGGAGGGAAAGGCCCCGTCCGCTGGCTACACCTTC. It codes for CASRAEGKAPSAGYTF. This chain joins TRBV7-3 and TRBJ1-2; D is unresolved. CDR1 is SGHTA and CDR2 is FQGTGA in the germline V gene. Trimming cost V 6 bases and J 7 bases, with 24 bases left between them. This CDR3 has 16 residues.

The rearrangement links TRBV30 to TRBJ1-5; 7 bases are shared with TRBD1. This CDR3 has 17 residues. Germline assignment: CDR1 GTSNPN and CDR2 SVGIG (reference sequence). V gave up 0 bases and J gave up 0 bases; unmatched junction bases: 8. CDR3 bases: TGTGCCTGGAGTGTGGGGCCAGGGGGTTATAGCAATCAGCCCCAGCATTTT. Translating gives CAWSVGPGGYSNQPQHF.

This clone was observed a few times. The CDR3 coding sequence is TGTGCCATCAGTGGGAAGCGGGAGACGGAAGGAGATACGCAGTATTTT. This codes for CAISGKRETEGDTQYF. V gene TRBV10-3 combines with J gene TRBJ2-3, with 8 bases aligning to TRBD2. Germline CDR1 is ENHRY and CDR2 is SYGVKD. J was trimmed by 5 bases and V by 4 bases; bases with no gene match: 11. The CDR3 sequence is 16 residues long.

The V and J genes are TRBV23-1 and TRBJ2-3, with unresolved D. TRBV23-1 is classed as an ORF, of uncertain function. V was clipped by 7 bases and J by 0 bases, with 11 bases between them. This CDR3 has 14 residues. The CDR3 here is CASNLKASTDTQYF. As DNA, the CDR3 is TGCGCCAGCAATCTGAAAGCTAGCACAGATACGCAGTATTTT.